The 20 T cell receptor beta chains listed next were all sequenced from one sample in a study of blood T cell repertoires in COVID-19 (dated by TCRdb to 2020 to 2021). The library relied on the immunoSEQ multiplex PCR assay. The table comes from immuneACCESS by way of TCRdb, which keeps in-frame sequences with V and J called. Part of the clones is missing from these tables; in studies checked, under half for an unresolved V gene and the rest for unknown reasons. The sample profile shows around 500,000 clones; roughly 90% of them were found once. The biggest ten clones account for 1.5% to 2% of the sample. Sequencing input: PBMCs or T cells enriched from blood (not recorded which). The receptor set was obtained from a middle-aged woman who had recovered from COVID-19.

The chain links TRBV12-2 to TRBJ2-1; the D call TRBD2 from the table was never checked on the DNA. TRBV12-2 is shown as a pseudogene. CDR3 length: 17 amino acids. DNA for the CDR3: TGTGCAAGTCGCTCTCCCCGGGTAGCGGGGTCCTACAATGAGCAGTTCTTC. This translates into CASRSPRVAGSYNEQFF.

The chain uses TRBV5-1 and TRBJ1-1, with 10 nucleotides matching TRBD1. Germline V lookup: CDR1 SGHRS, CDR2 YFSETQ. Unmatched junction bases numbered 7, after V lost 4 bases and J lost 1 base. CDR3 length equals 16 residues. This chain's CDR3 is CASSHQTGGSNTEAFF. The CDR3 DNA is TGCGCCAGCAGCCATCAGACAGGGGGCTCGAACACTGAAGCTTTCTTT.

The rearrangement joins TRBV14 to TRBJ1-2; D is ambiguous. V lost 2 bases to trimming and J lost 0 bases, with 7 bases between them. In germline, CDR1 is SGHDN, CDR2 FVKESK. CDR3 size: 14 residues. The CDR3 reads CASSQRVANYGYTF. CDR3 nucleotides: TGTGCCAGCAGCCAACGAGTGGCTAACTATGGCTACACCTTC.

V is TRBV4-3 and J is TRBJ2-7, with TRBD2 matching 12 bases. This CDR3 contains 16 residues. The V gene end was trimmed by 3 bases and the J gene end by 4 bases; junction bases not matched to a gene: 7. Germline lookup yields CDR1 LGHNA and CDR2 YSLEER. This CDR3 is CASSQETSGRIYEQYF. In DNA form, the CDR3 reads TGCGCCAGCAGCCAGGAAACTAGCGGGAGGATTTACGAGCAGTACTTC.

This sequence joins TRBV4-3 and TRBJ2-1; D may be TRBD2 (5 bases). This CDR3 has 15 amino acids. Trimming left V 3 bases short and J 8 bases short, with 17 bases between. CDR1 is LGHNA, CDR2 YSLEER, per germline. CDR3 DNA sequence: TGCGCCAGCAGCCACGTACCCAGCGGCCTCGATGAGCAGTTCTTC. Translating it yields CASSHVPSGLDEQFF.

This clone was detected many times. The genes are TRBV19 and TRBJ2-7; TRBD1 aligns across 9 bases. V trimming: 5 bases; J trimming: 6 bases; junction bases outside the gene matches: 5. Germline loops: CDR1 LNHDA, CDR2 SQIVND (reference sequence). The CDR3 is 13 residues long. The CDR3 sequence: CASSGQGLPEQYF. The CDR3 DNA reads TGTGCCAGTAGTGGACAGGGGCTTCCCGAGCAGTACTTC.

There are a few counts of this clone. V and J are TRBV5-5 and TRBJ2-5, with D possibly TRBD2 on 5 matching bases. Trimming removed 5 bases from V and 2 bases from J, with 16 bases in between. Germline CDR1 and CDR2: SGHKS and YYEKEE (reference sequence). This CDR3 region has 15 residues. CDR3 amino acids: CASREGFRTQETQYF. The CDR3 DNA is TGTGCCAGCAGAGAGGGTTTTAGGACGCAAGAGACCCAGTACTTC. The complete variable domain, with remaining parts taken from reference TRBV5-5 and TRBJ2-5, reads DAGVTQSPTHLIKTRGQQVTLRCSPISGHKSVSWYQQVLGQGPQFIFQYYEKEERGRGNFPDRFSARQFPNYSSELNVNALLLGDSALYLCASREGFRTQETQYFGPGTRLLVL.

This chain uses TRBV14 with TRBJ1-1; D possibly corresponds to TRBD1 (6 bases). Trimming stripped 8 bases from V and 5 bases from J, with 21 bases between. Germline V gene sequence: CDR1 SGHDN, CDR2 FVKESK. The CDR3 has 15 residues. CDR3 in DNA: TGTGCCAGCGCCAGGCGCGGACAGAGCCCGACTGAAGCTTTCTTT. It codes for CASARRGQSPTEAFF.

The genes are TRBV7-9 and TRBJ2-3, with 9 bases that match TRBD2. The germline gives CDR1 SEHNR, CDR2 FQNEAQ (reference sequence). The CDR3 runs 17 residues. V lost 4 bases to trimming and J lost 2 bases; unmatched junction nucleotides: 10. In nucleotides, the CDR3 is TGTGCCAGCAGCTCTCTAGCGGGAACGAGGGACACAGATACGCAGTATTTT. It specifies CASSSLAGTRDTDTQYF.

To note about this clone: Within the sample, other DNA sequences also encode this same CDR3. This chain connects TRBV27 to TRBJ1-1; D is unresolved. This CDR3 region has 11 residues. The V end was cut by 6 bases, the J end by 1 base, with 3 bases between. Germline loops: CDR1 MNHEY, CDR2 SMNVEV (reference sequence). CDR3 loop: CASRQNTEAFF. CDR3 in DNA: TGTGCCAGCAGACAGAACACTGAAGCTTTCTTT.

The J gene is TRBJ2-1, the V gene TRBV6-2 or TRBV6-3; a weak D match, TRBD2 (6 bases). Deletions cut 6 bases from V and 9 bases from J, with 12 bases between. The CDR3 consists of 12 residues. CDR1 and CDR2 from the germline V gene are MNHEY and SVGEGT. CDR3 loop: CASSPGLLEQFF. In DNA form, the CDR3 reads TGTGCCAGCAGCCCCGGACTACTTGAGCAGTTCTTC.

The chain joins TRBV9 to TRBJ2-3; no clear D gene. V gave up 0 bases and J gave up 0 bases, with 11 bases separating them. CDR1 and CDR2 (germline): SGDLS, YYNGEE. The CDR3 runs to 16 residues. The CDR3 protein is CASSVESPSSTDTQYF. In DNA form, the CDR3 reads TGTGCCAGCAGCGTAGAATCCCCCAGTAGCACAGATACGCAGTATTTT.

CDR3 DNA sequence: TGTGCCAGCCTTAAACTCGGGAGAAGCTACAATGAGCAGTTCTTC. Residues: CASLKLGRSYNEQFF. The chain uses TRBV6-5 and TRBJ2-1, with D maybe TRBD2 (6 bases). V lost 8 bases and J lost 3, with 17 bases in between. The CDR3 sequence is 15 residues long. The germline CDR1 and CDR2 sequences are MNHEY and SVGAGI.

The rearrangement links TRBV7-8 to TRBJ1-1; D gene ambiguous. The CDR3 totals 15 residues. V lost 4 bases and J lost 0, with 12 bases in between. CDR1 and CDR2 (germline): SGHVS, FQNEAQ. The chain's CDR3 is CASSSRSVVNTEAFF. CDR3 in DNA: TGTGCCAGCAGCTCTCGTTCGGTGGTGAACACTGAAGCTTTCTTT.

The V call is TRBV6-2 or TRBV6-3, the J call TRBJ2-5; 13 bases line up with TRBD2. Trimming at V came to 4 bases and at J to 4 bases, leaving 9 bases not matched to a gene. This CDR3 contains 17 residues. CDR1 is MNHEY and CDR2 is SVGEGT in the germline V gene. The CDR3 bases are TGTGCCAGCAGTTCCACCGGACTAGCGGGAGTATCAGAGACCCAGTACTTC. Its translation is CASSSTGLAGVSETQYF.

The rearrangement joins TRBV3-1 (or the pseudogene TRBV3-2) to TRBJ2-7; 8 nucleotides line up with TRBD2. The germline gives CDR1 LGHDT, CDR2 YNNKEL (reference sequence). The CDR3 consists of 14 residues. V shed 2 bases and J 3 bases; nucleotides not matched to a gene: 3. CDR3 nucleotide sequence: TGTGCCAGCAGCCAAACGGGAGGGGACTACGAGCAGTACTTC. Its translation is CASSQTGGDYEQYF.

The V gene is TRBV11-2, the J gene TRBJ2-7; 9 bases map to TRBD2. Trimming cost V 4 bases and J 0 bases; bases outside gene matches: 7. This CDR3 region has 16 residues. Germline V gene sequence: CDR1 SGHAT, CDR2 FQNNGV. The CDR3 DNA reads TGTGCCAGCAGCTGGACTAGCGCCACTTACTCCTACGAGCAGTACTTC. This gives the protein CASSWTSATYSYEQYF.

The CDR3 loop is CASHAGGPISEQFF. For the CDR3, the DNA is TGTGCCAGCCATGCGGGAGGCCCGATAAGTGAGCAGTTCTTC. The chain combines TRBV7-2 with TRBJ2-1; 8 bases are shared with TRBD2. Looked up from germline, CDR1 is SGHTA and CDR2 is FQGNSA. This CDR3 contains 14 residues. Germline trimming cut 8 bases from V and 9 bases from J; bases unmatched to any gene: 12.

This rearrangement joins TRBV11-2 to TRBJ2-3, with TRBD2 matching over 9 bases. This CDR3 has 12 residues. Germline trimming cut 7 bases from V and 7 bases from J; bases unmatched to any gene: 3. Germline V gene sequence: CDR1 SGHAT, CDR2 FQNNGV. CDR3 protein: CASTGTSNTQYF. CDR3 in DNA: TGTGCCAGCACCGGGACTAGCAATACGCAGTATTTT.

The J gene is TRBJ2-2, the V gene TRBV6-5; 11 nucleotides line up with TRBD2. Germline CDR1 MNHEY, CDR2 SVGAGI. There are 15 residues in the CDR3. After removal of 8 bases from V and 4 bases from J, the junction contained 6 bases not matched to a gene. CDR3 sequence reads: CASHYSGRATGELFF. Written as DNA, the CDR3 is TGTGCCAGCCACTATAGCGGGAGGGCCACCGGGGAGCTGTTTTTT.